The 23 T cell receptor beta chains below were found in one sample sequenced in a study of T cells in Graves' hyperthyroidism and ophthalmopathy. RNA transcripts were the template for amplifying TCR beta CDR3 regions. In the first-round RT-PCR of the TCR CDR3, the HTBI primer set was used. MiXCR, applied by TCRdb to the multiplex PCR reads, yields one record per CDR3 protein. The sample includes a few hundred thousand distinct CDR3 sequences, about 18% of them seen just once. Specimen: blood. All receptors derive from a woman younger than 30 with Graves' hyperthyroidism.

This clonotype came up many times. V and J are TRBV29-1 and TRBJ1-2; D not certain. The CDR3 sequence is 13 residues long. Per germline, CDR1 SQVTM and CDR2 ANQGSEA. V was clipped by 1 base and J by 2 bases, with 8 bases between them. The CDR3 region is CSVEGLSNYGYTF. In nucleotides, the CDR3 is TGCAGCGTTGAAGGGTTGTCCAACTATGGCTACACCTTC.

The table lists this clonotype with many counts. V is TRBV11-2 and J is TRBJ1-2; the D is unclear. Trimming stripped 4 bases from V and 8 bases from J, with 17 bases between. From germline, CDR1 is SGHAT and CDR2 FQNNGV. CDR3 length: 14 residues. Here the CDR3 DNA reads TGTGCCAGCAGCTCATACGTTGGGGAAGAAGGCTACACCTTC. As protein: CASSSYVGEEGYTF.

The chain employs TRBV18 and TRBJ1-2, with 7 bases identical to TRBD1. CDR1 and CDR2 from the germline V gene are KGHSH and LQKENI. V shed 3 bases and J 4 bases; nucleotides not matched to a gene: 5. This CDR3 comprises 14 residues. The CDR3: CASSPTGWGYGYTF. For the CDR3, the DNA is TGTGCCAGCTCACCGACAGGGTGGGGCTATGGCTACACCTTC.

In its sample, this clonotype was seen many times. The chain employs TRBV2 and TRBJ1-1; unclear D gene. CDR3 size: 14 residues. Germline values: CDR1 SNHLY, CDR2 FYNNEI. Deletions cut 8 bases from V and 0 bases from J, with 13 bases between. CDR3 region: CASGITQLNTEAFF. CDR3 DNA: TGTGCCAGCGGGATAACTCAGCTGAACACTGAAGCTTTCTTT. Using reference TRBV2 and TRBJ1-1 for the parts outside the CDR3, the full variable domain is EPEVTQTPSHQVTQMGQEVILRCVPISNHLYFYWYRQILGQKVEFLVSFYNNEISEKSEIFDDQFSVERPDGSNFTLKIRSTKLEDSAMYFCASGITQLNTEAFFGQGTRLTVV.

This clonotype was detected a few times. The chain has TRBV6-1 and TRBJ1-1; 7 bases are a match to TRBD1. V shed 3 bases, J shed 6 bases, and the junction held 7 bases outside the gene matches. Germline CDR1 is MNHNS and CDR2 is SASEGT. This CDR3 has 14 residues. In DNA, the CDR3 is TGTGCCAGCAGTGACGCAGGGGGGTCAGCTGAAGCTTTCTTT. Protein sequence: CASSDAGGSAEAFF.

With respect to this clonotype: A read error is possible here, since a much larger clone lies one base away. This chain uses TRBV5-1 with TRBJ1-1, with D unclear. This CDR3 is built from 13 residues. Germline V gives CDR1 SGHRS, CDR2 YFSETQ. The CDR3 coding sequence is TGCGTCAGCAGCAGAGGTGGGAAGGCTGAAGCTTTCTTT. It translates to CVSSRGGKAEAFF.

This clonotype was detected ten times or more. V gene TRBV7-3 combines with J gene TRBJ1-1, with 9 nucleotides matching TRBD1. CDR3 length equals 13 residues. J lost 3 bases, V lost 5 bases, and 1 base had no gene match. Per the germline V gene, CDR1 is SGHTA and CDR2 is FQGTGA. Written as DNA, the CDR3 is TGTGCCAGCAGCCGGGACAGGGACACTGAAGCTTTCTTT. Amino acids: CASSRDRDTEAFF.

To note about this clonotype: One base away lies a much larger clone, so this may be a sequencing read error. The chain employs TRBV6-2 or TRBV6-3 and TRBJ2-7; a possible D gene is TRBD2 (7 bases). Germline V gene data show CDR1 as MNHEY and CDR2 as SVGEGT. The length of the CDR3 is 18 residues. The CDR3: CAGSYRVFPGGRSYEQYF. As DNA, the CDR3 is TGTGCCGGCAGTTACCGGGTCTTCCCGGGGGGCCGATCGTACGAGCAGTACTTC.

This clonotype appeared many times. This sequence joins TRBV24-1 and TRBJ2-3, with 8 bases matching TRBD2. Unmatched junction bases numbered 6, after V lost 4 bases and J lost 1 base. This CDR3 has 16 residues. Germline V gene sequence: CDR1 KGHDR, CDR2 SFDVKD. In nucleotides, the CDR3 is TGTGCCACCAGTGACCGGGGGGGCATCGGCACAGATACGCAGTATTTT. It specifies CATSDRGGIGTDTQYF.

This clonotype has at least ten counts. The J gene is TRBJ2-5, the V gene TRBV6-1; 9 bases match TRBD2. The ends lost 7 bases at V and 4 bases at J; junction bases unmatched: 7. Germline V gene sequence: CDR1 MNHNS, CDR2 SASEGT. The CDR3 totals 14 residues. The CDR3 DNA is TGTGCCAGCAAGCCGGGACTAGCTAGAGAGACCCAGTACTTC. Translated: CASKPGLARETQYF.

The chain has TRBV6-5 and TRBJ1-1, with D maybe TRBD1 (6 bases). The CDR3 has 15 amino acids. Germline values: CDR1 MNHEY, CDR2 SVGAGI. Trimming shortened V by 7 bases and J by 0 bases, and 15 bases separated the two germline ends. The CDR3 loop is CASNLQGTMNTEAFF. The CDR3 nucleotides are TGTGCCAGCAATTTACAGGGAACCATGAACACTGAAGCTTTCTTT.

The J gene is TRBJ1-1, the V gene TRBV12-3 or TRBV12-4; TRBD1 matches 11 bases. With 5 bases clipped from V and 3 bases from J, the junction kept 8 bases outside the gene matches. The CDR3 sequence is 16 residues long. This CDR3 is CASSGDRTGGHTEAFF. CDR3 DNA sequence: TGTGCCAGCAGTGGGGATCGGACAGGGGGCCACACTGAAGCTTTCTTT.

The V and J genes are TRBV12-3 or TRBV12-4 and TRBJ2-5, with D perhaps matching TRBD1 (6 bases). The V gene lost 3 bases and the J gene lost 5 bases, with 16 bases spanning the gap. The CDR3 covers 15 residues. CDR3 sequence reads: CASSLNRVGMETQYF. The CDR3 DNA sequence: TGTGCCAGCAGTTTGAACAGGGTGGGGATGGAGACCCAGTACTTC.

Here the CDR3 DNA reads TGTGCCAGCTCACCTTTCTCGGCAGGAGGTAGCAATCAGCCCCAGCATTTT. It codes for CASSPFSAGGSNQPQHF. This chain joins TRBV18 and TRBJ1-5; unclear D gene. The germline V gene has CDR1 KGHSH and CDR2 LQKENI. The CDR3 totals 17 residues. Trimming cost V 3 bases and J 0 bases, with 15 bases left between them.

The V gene is TRBV20-1, the J gene TRBJ2-5, with unresolved D. The V gene lost 6 bases and the J gene lost 5 bases, with 10 bases spanning the gap. This CDR3 spans 11 amino acids. CDR1 is DFQATT and CDR2 is SNEGSKA in the germline V gene (reference sequence). DNA for the CDR3: TGCAGTGCCCGACATATGGAGACCCAGTACTTC. This gives the protein CSARHMETQYF.

Details on this clonotype: A much larger clone differs from this one at a single base, so this may be a read error. The chain is built from TRBV24-1 and TRBJ1-5; a weak D match, TRBD1 (6 bases). Germline lookup yields CDR1 KGHDR and CDR2 SFDVKD. The CDR3 consists of 15 residues. CDR3 bases: TGTGCCACCAGTGCCATGGGGGGCAACGATCAGTCCCAGCATTTT. Amino acid sequence: CATSAMGGNDQSQHF.

This clonotype was observed at least ten times. V gene TRBV5-1 combines with J gene TRBJ2-5, with 8 bases fitting TRBD1. The CDR3 is made up of 16 amino acids. The V gene end was trimmed by 3 bases and the J gene end by 0 bases; junction bases not matched to a gene: 7. Germline CDR1 and CDR2: SGHRS and YFSETQ. The CDR3 DNA sequence: TGCGCCAGCAGCTCCTTGGACAGGGCGTACCAAGAGACCCAGTACTTC. Its translation is CASSSLDRAYQETQYF.

In this sample, this clonotype turned up many times. The V gene is TRBV7-3, the J gene TRBJ2-5; no clear D. CDR3 length equals 13 residues. CDR1 and CDR2 from the germline V gene are SGHTA and FQGTGA. The V gene lost 5 bases and the J gene lost 3 bases, with 10 bases spanning the gap. The CDR3 here is CASSLDNKETQYF. The CDR3 nucleotides read TGTGCCAGCAGCCTAGACAATAAAGAGACCCAGTACTTC. Variable domain in full (rest from reference TRBV7-3 and TRBJ2-5): GAGVSQTPSNKVTEKGKYVELRCDPISGHTALYWYRQSLGQGPEFLIYFQGTGAADDSGLPNDRFFAVRPEGSVSTLKIQRTERGDSAVYLCASSLDNKETQYFGPGTRLLVL.

This clonotype was recorded many times. Sequence at one end of the junction differs from germline and may be a read error. This chain joins TRBV10-3 and TRBJ1-2; D is ambiguous. The CDR3 has 14 residues. Germline V CDR1 and CDR2: ENHRY, SYGVKD. The CDR3 nucleotides are TGTGCCATCGGTGAGTGGCCGCGCGCTAAGGGCTACACCTTC. Protein product: CAIGEWPRAKGYTF.

Many counts were recorded for this clonotype. At one of its ends the junction is not consistent with the germline gene, which may arise from a read error. The chain employs TRBV12-3 or TRBV12-4 and TRBJ2-2, with D possibly TRBD2 on 5 matching bases. The CDR3 length is 14 residues. The CDR3 reads CASRERANTGELWF. As DNA, the CDR3 is TGTGCCAGCAGGGAACGGGCTAACACCGGGGAGCTGTGGTTT.

V usage is TRBV7-2 and J usage is TRBJ1-2, with D unresolved. CDR1 is SGHTA and CDR2 is FQGNSA in the germline V gene. Trimming shortened V by 7 bases and J by 0 bases, and 12 bases separated the two germline ends. The CDR3 spans 14 residues. In DNA form, the CDR3 reads TGTGCCAGCACTTTATCTCAGGCTAACTATGGCTACACCTTC. Protein product: CASTLSQANYGYTF.

This clonotype has a count of ten or more. This chain joins TRBV7-2 and TRBJ2-4; D gene unclear. The CDR3 contains 12 residues. Trimming shortened V by 1 base and J by 6 bases, and 4 bases separated the two germline ends. Germline assignment: CDR1 SGHTA and CDR2 FQGNSA. The CDR3 sequence is CASSLEGNIQYF. In nucleotides, the CDR3 is TGTGCCAGCAGCTTAGAGGGAAACATTCAGTACTTC.

This clonotype has ten or more counts. V gene TRBV12-3 or TRBV12-4 combines with J gene TRBJ2-5, with 8 positions matching TRBD1. The CDR3 length is 14 residues. With V trimmed by 6 bases and J by 1 base, 4 bases remained unmatched. The CDR3 here is CASSRTGPQETQYF. CDR3 in DNA: TGTGCCAGCAGCCGGACAGGGCCCCAAGAGACCCAGTACTTC.